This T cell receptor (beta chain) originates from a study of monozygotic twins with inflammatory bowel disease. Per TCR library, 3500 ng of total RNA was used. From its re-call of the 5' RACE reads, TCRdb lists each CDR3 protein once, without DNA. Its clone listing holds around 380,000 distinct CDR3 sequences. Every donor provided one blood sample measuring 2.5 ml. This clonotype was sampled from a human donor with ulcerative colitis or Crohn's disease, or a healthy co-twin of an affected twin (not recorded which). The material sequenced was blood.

CDR3 in amino acids: CAVQQGTPSTDTQYF. The rearrangement uses TRBV12-3 or TRBV12-4 and TRBJ2-3; the D gene TCRdb calls, TRBD1, cannot be checked with no DNA. The CDR3 consists of 15 residues.